This TCR beta chain was identified in a study of cytomegalovirus exposure and HLA in healthy donors. For the study at large: In a previous analysis, 110 million or so unique TCR beta sequences were found from 150 million to 200 million T cells. For the approximately 430 genotyped donors, approximately 82% fell within the Caucasian-associated ancestry cluster.

V lost 4 bases and J lost 5, with 20 bases in between. Germline V lookup: CDR1 MNHEY, CDR2 SMNVEV (reference sequence). This CDR3 contains 16 residues. PCR employed 60 Vbeta and 13 Jbeta primers. Method: immunoSEQ multiplex PCR; TCRdb's copy keeps in-frame clones and lacks some. The sample holds under 90,000 clones, roughly 74% seen once. Comments on this clone: What it binds is unknown.

Study findings and constraints: TRBV6-2, TRBV6-3 and some other V segments were unresolvable in 87-base-pair reads. CMV serostatus was the sole immune exposure information available.

The sequenced sample was PBMCs. This TCR was recovered from a man aged 40-55 years in good health and CMV-seronegative. The J gene is TRBJ1-1, the V gene TRBV27; a weak D match, TRBD1 (6 bases). CDR3 amino acids: CASSSKITRGTTEAFF. CDR3 in DNA: TGTGCCAGCAGTTCAAAGATAACCAGGGGAACTACTGAAGCTTTCTTT.